These T cell receptor beta chains were read from a single sample in a study of T cells in Graves' hyperthyroidism and ophthalmopathy. MiXCR was run by TCRdb on the multiplex PCR reads, yielding one entry per CDR3 protein. The data show about 400,000 distinct CDR3 sequences, approximately 15% seen once. Source material: blood. The source of these receptors is a woman in her twenties or thirties with Graves' hyperthyroidism. Both conserved end residues are part of each CDR3. Fields, in order: clone size, D gene, V gene, J gene, CDR3 DNA, CDR3 protein. A D gene is named only where the DNA matches it firmly. Clone size is not always given. Where it is, it says once, few, many or a class for expanded clones.

.	TRBD1	TRBV19	TRBJ2-7	TGTGCCAGTAGTGCGGGGGGACAGGGGCCCTACGAGCAGTACTTC	CASSAGGQGPYEQYF
few	.	TRBV7-9	TRBJ2-3	TGTGCCAGCAGCTTAGTCCGGGAGTCAGATACGCAGTATTTT	CASSLVRESDTQYF
many	.	TRBV20-1	TRBJ1-2	TGCAGTGCTTCGGACTCTGGCTACACCTTC	CSASDSGYTF
many	.	TRBV3-1	TRBJ2-1	TGTGCCAGCAGCCAGGTGGGGGCCCAAAAAGATGAGCAGTTCTTC	CASSQVGAQKDEQFF
few	.	TRBV10-1	TRBJ2-1	TGCGCCAGCAGTGGGACAGCCTGGGGGAATGAGCAGTTCTTC	CASSGTAWGNEQFF
many	TRBD2	TRBV27	TRBJ2-4	TGTGCCAGCACAGCAGCGGGATTCGTCGATGGGGCCAAAAACATTCAGTACTTC	CASTAAGFVDGAKNIQYF
few	TRBD2	TRBV7-9	TRBJ2-1	TGTGCCAGCAGCTCCCAGTATGTCGCGGGACTAGCGGGAGGGCCAGGGTACAATGAGCAGTTCTTC	CASSSQYVAGLAGGPGYNEQFF
many	TRBD2	TRBV10-3	TRBJ2-7	TGTGCCATCAGGGACACTAGCGGGGCAACCTACGAGCAGTACTTC	CAIRDTSGATYEQYF
many	TRBD2	TRBV20-1	TRBJ2-1	TGCAGTGCCACGACTAGCGGGAGCTCCTACAATGAGCAGTTCTTC	CSATTSGSSYNEQFF
many	.	TRBV18	TRBJ1-3	TGTGCCAGCTCACTGCAAGGCCTGGACACCATATATTTT	CASSLQGLDTIYF
many	.	TRBV7-9	TRBJ2-3	TGTGCCAGCAGCTTAGTTGATACGCAGTATTTT	CASSLVDTQYF
few	.	TRBV5-1	TRBJ1-2	TGCGCCAGCAGCTTGGCGAGGGGCCTGGACTATGGCTACACCTTC	CASSLARGLDYGYTF
many	.	TRBV2	TRBJ1-1	TGTGCCAGGAGTGGGAGAGGGCTGAACACTGAAGCTTTCTTT	CARSGRGLNTEAFF
.	TRBD1	TRBV12-3/TRBV12-4	TRBJ1-2	TGTGCCAGCAGTGGAAGGGGGCCGCCCTTCGGCTACACCTTC	CASSGRGPPFGYTF
many	TRBD1	TRBV2	TRBJ2-1	TGTGCCAGCGGACAGGGTTGGAATGAGCAGTTCTTC	CASGQGWNEQFF
few	.	TRBV28	TRBJ1-6	TGTGCCAGCAGTTTAGACGGTAATTCACCCCTCCACTTT	CASSLDGNSPLHF
many	TRBD2	TRBV20-1	TRBJ2-5	TGCAGTGCTGGACTAGCGGGAGGCCCTCCAACCCAGTACTTC	CSAGLAGGPPTQYF
.	.	TRBV25-1	TRBJ1-2	TGTGCCAGCAGTGAACTAGGAAAAGGTGGCTACACCTTC	CASSELGKGGYTF
.	TRBD1	TRBV6-1	TRBJ1-2	TGTGCCGCCGGGACAGGGTTATCTGGCTACACCTTC	CAAGTGLSGYTF
.	.	TRBV24-1	TRBJ2-4	TGTGCCACCAGTCTACGCGGCGAGGGGAGTGGTAACATTCAGTACTTC	CATSLRGEGSGNIQYF
few	TRBD2	TRBV3-1	TRBJ2-2	TGTGCCAGCAGCCAGCGGGAGTCGGGGGAGCTGTTTTTT	CASSQRESGELFF
few	TRBD2	TRBV2	TRBJ2-2	TGTGCCAGCAGGGGACTAGCGGGGAACACCGGGGAGCTGTTTTTT	CASRGLAGNTGELFF
.	.	TRBV4-1	TRBJ2-3	TGCGCCAGCAGCCAAGAAACAGCAGATACGCAGTATTTT	CASSQETADTQYF
many	.	TRBV24-1	TRBJ2-2	TGTGCCACCAGTAGAAGGGATTTCACCGGGGAGCTGTTTTTT	CATSRRDFTGELFF
.	.	TRBV28	TRBJ2-4	TGTGCCAGCAGTCCGTCCTCACTAGCCAAAAACATTCAGTACTTC	CASSPSSLAKNIQYF
.	.	TRBV4-1	TRBJ1-1	TGCGCCAGCAGCCAAGCGTATATCAGGAACACTGAAGCTTTCTTT	CASSQAYIRNTEAFF
.	TRBD2	TRBV5-1	TRBJ2-5	TGCGCCAGCAGCGCCAAGGGAAGCCTAGCGGTCCCATCGGGAGAGACCCAGTACTTC	CASSAKGSLAVPSGETQYF
few	TRBD2	TRBV5-4	TRBJ2-1	TGTGCCAGCAGCTTGGCCGGTGCTAGCGGCTACAATGAACAGTTCTTC	CASSLAGASGYNEQFF
many	TRBD2	TRBV28	TRBJ2-7	TGTGCCAGCAGTTTACCGGGACTAGCGGGATTCGAGCAGTACTTC	CASSLPGLAGFEQYF
few	TRBD2	TRBV20-1	TRBJ2-4	TGCAGTGCTAGGGAACTAGCGGGAGGCTTAAAAAACATTCAGTACTTC	CSARELAGGLKNIQYF
few	.	TRBV9	TRBJ2-3	TGTGCCAGCAGCGTAGCTGGGACGGTGGACGCAGATACGCAGTATTTT	CASSVAGTVDADTQYF
.	.	TRBV24-1	TRBJ2-1	TGTGCCACCAGTGATGACGCAGGTTCACGTTCCTACAATGAGCAGTTCTTC	CATSDDAGSRSYNEQFF
many	TRBD1	TRBV28	TRBJ2-7	TGTGCCAGCAGTTTAATAGGGGGCAAGGTCGAGCAGTACTTC	CASSLIGGKVEQYF
many	.	TRBV3-1	TRBJ2-5	TGTGCCAGCAGCCAAGCGGCTAGACCAACTCAAGAGACCCAGTACTTC	CASSQAARPTQETQYF
many	.	TRBV28	TRBJ2-1	TGTGCCAGCAGTTTGGAGGATGAGCAGTTCTTC	CASSLEDEQFF
few	.	TRBV25-1	TRBJ2-1	TGTGCCATAAGTGGGACAAGCGCAACCCATGAGCAGTTCTTC	CAISGTSATHEQFF
.	TRBD2	TRBV28	TRBJ2-2	TGTGCCAGTTCTAGCTTCGGGACTAGCGTCTACACCGGGGAGCTGTTTTTT	CASSSFGTSVYTGELFF
.	.	TRBV10-2	TRBJ1-1	TGCGCCAGCAGTGGGGCCGTTATGAACACTGAAGCTTTCTTT	CASSGAVMNTEAFF
few	TRBD1	TRBV24-1	TRBJ2-7	TGTGCCACCAGTGGGGGACAGTCTGGCTACGAGCAGTACTTC	CATSGGQSGYEQYF
few	TRBD1	TRBV5-1	TRBJ1-2	TGCGCCAGCAGCTCTGTCCGGGACAGGGGGCGAGCTAACTATGGCTACACCTTC	CASSSVRDRGRANYGYTF
many	TRBD1	TRBV10-3	TRBJ1-1	TGTGCCATCAGTGAGTCACCGACAGGGTGGAGGACTGAAGCTTTCTTT	CAISESPTGWRTEAFF
many	.	TRBV6-1	TRBJ1-1	TGTGCCAGCAGTAAGAAACAGGGTATCGTGAACACTGAAGCTTTCTTT	CASSKKQGIVNTEAFF
few	.	TRBV30	TRBJ2-3	TGTGCCTGGGGGGGGCGGACTTACACAGATACGCAGTATTTT	CAWGGRTYTDTQYF
.	TRBD1	TRBV7-7	TRBJ2-5	TGTGCCAGCAGCCGGGACAGTAAAGCCCAAGAGACCCAGTACTTC	CASSRDSKAQETQYF
many	.	TRBV6-1	TRBJ2-7	TGTGCCAGCAGACCCCCGGGTTCCTACGAGCAGTACTTC	CASRPPGSYEQYF
few	.	TRBV7-6	TRBJ1-4	TGTGCCAGCAGCTTAGTAGGGGCTATTAGCGAAAAACTGTTTTTT	CASSLVGAISEKLFF